The source of this T cell receptor (beta chain) is a study of identical twins. Comment on this clonotype: The antigen is undetermined.

With template switching, a universal primer site was added, and the cDNA carried unique molecular identifiers. TCRdb re-called the 5' RACE reads through MiXCR, storing one row per CDR3 protein. The sample lists 1.5 million or so distinct CDR3 sequences; around a third were seen once. The germline gives CDR1 SQVTM, CDR2 ANQGSEA. The junction had 7 bases not matched to a gene; V was cut back by 7 bases and J by 4 bases. This CDR3 contains 13 residues. Study-wide results and limits: The same donors were not followed; conclusions instead depended on cross-sectional statistical analysis. In monozygotic twins, models underestimated the sharing of out-of-frame TCR alpha.

This receptor was obtained from a newborn girl in good health. The gene calls are TRBV29-1 and TRBJ1-2, with 9 nucleotides matching TRBD1. Sample: cord blood. The CDR3 DNA follows: TGCAGCGGACGGACAGGGGACGGCTATGGCTACACCTTC. Its translation: CSGRTGDGYGYTF.